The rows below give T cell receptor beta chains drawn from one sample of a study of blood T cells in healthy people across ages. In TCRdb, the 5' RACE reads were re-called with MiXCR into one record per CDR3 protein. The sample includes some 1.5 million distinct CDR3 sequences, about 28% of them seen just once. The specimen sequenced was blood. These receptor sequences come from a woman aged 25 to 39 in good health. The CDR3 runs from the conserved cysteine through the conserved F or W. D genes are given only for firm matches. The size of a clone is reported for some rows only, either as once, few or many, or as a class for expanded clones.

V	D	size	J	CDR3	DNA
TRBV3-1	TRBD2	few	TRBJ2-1	CASSLRLAGDIYNEQFF	TGTGCCAGCAGCCTAAGGCTAGCGGGAGATATCTACAATGAGCAGTTCTTC
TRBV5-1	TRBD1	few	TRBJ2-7	CASRAGTGSLSTYEQYF	TGCGCCAGCAGGGCAGGGACAGGGAGTCTAAGTACCTACGAGCAGTACTTC
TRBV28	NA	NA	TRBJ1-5	CAIRTGSRPQHF	TGTGCCATCAGGACCGGATCAAGGCCCCAGCATTTT
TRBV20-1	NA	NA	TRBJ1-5	CSARVAGRSNQPQHF	TGCAGTGCTAGAGTGGCAGGCCGAAGCAATCAGCCCCAGCATTTT
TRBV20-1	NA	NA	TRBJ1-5	CSASTGTNQPQHF	TGCAGTGCTAGCACGGGGACCAATCAGCCCCAGCATTTT
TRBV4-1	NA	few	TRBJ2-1	CASSQVGRADYNEQFF	TGCGCCAGCAGCCAAGTCGGACGGGCAGATTACAATGAGCAGTTCTTC
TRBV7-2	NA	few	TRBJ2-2	CASSLEQLNTGELFF	TGTGCCAGCAGCTTAGAACAGCTTAACACCGGGGAGCTGTTTTTT
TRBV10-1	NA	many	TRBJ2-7	CASSESSTGHEQYF	TGCGCCAGCAGTGAGTCCAGTACGGGGCACGAGCAGTACTTC
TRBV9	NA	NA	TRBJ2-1	CASSVDLGRAGNEQFF	TGTGCCAGCAGCGTAGATCTCGGCAGGGCGGGCAATGAGCAGTTCTTC
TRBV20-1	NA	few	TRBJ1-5	CSATTGLSQPQHF	TGCAGTGCTACCACAGGGCTAAGTCAGCCCCAGCATTTT
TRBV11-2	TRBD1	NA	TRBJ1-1	CASSMTGLEAFF	TGTGCCAGCAGCATGACAGGGCTTGAAGCTTTCTTT
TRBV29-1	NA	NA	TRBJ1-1	CSVAVGTEAFF	TGCAGCGTTGCAGTGGGAACTGAAGCTTTCTTT
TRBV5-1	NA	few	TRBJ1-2	CASSLDPGTTNYGYTF	TGCGCCAGCAGCTTGGATCCTGGGACGACGAACTATGGCTACACCTTC
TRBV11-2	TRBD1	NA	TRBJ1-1	CASTETGRVTEAFF	TGTGCCAGCACGGAGACAGGGAGGGTCACTGAAGCTTTCTTT
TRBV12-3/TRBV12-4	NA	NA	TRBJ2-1	CASSLRWTGYNEQFF	TGTGCCAGCAGTTTAAGATGGACGGGGTACAATGAGCAGTTCTTC
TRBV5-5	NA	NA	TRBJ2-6	CASSLRGDPVSGANVLTF	TGTGCCAGCAGCCTCAGGGGTGATCCTGTTTCTGGGGCCAACGTCCTGACTTTC
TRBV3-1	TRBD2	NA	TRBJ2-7	CANSATSGRAYEQYF	TGTGCCAACAGCGCGACTAGCGGGAGGGCTTACGAGCAGTACTTC
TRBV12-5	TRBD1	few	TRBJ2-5	CASGGEDGTGRETQYF	TGTGCTAGTGGGGGCGAAGACGGGACAGGGCGGGAGACCCAGTACTTC
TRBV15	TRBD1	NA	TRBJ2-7	CATSREWTGSSYEQYF	TGTGCCACCAGCAGAGAATGGACAGGGAGCTCCTACGAGCAGTACTTC
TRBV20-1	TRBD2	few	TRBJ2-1	CSARDSLAGIGNEQFF	TGCAGTGCTAGAGATTCTCTAGCGGGGATAGGGAATGAGCAGTTCTTC
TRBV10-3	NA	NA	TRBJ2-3	CAISSTGGGPPDTQYF	TGTGCCATCAGTTCTACTGGCGGGGGCCCCCCAGATACGCAGTATTTT
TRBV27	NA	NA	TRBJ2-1	CASSLGRYNNGQFF	TGTGCCAGCAGTTTAGGGCGGTACAACAATGGGCAGTTCTTC
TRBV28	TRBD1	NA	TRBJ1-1	CASSYSTGQGASTEAFF	TGTGCCAGCAGTTACTCGACGGGACAGGGGGCTTCTACTGAAGCTTTCTTT
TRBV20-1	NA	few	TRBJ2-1	CSVHRTTGNDEQFF	TGCAGTGTTCACCGGACCACCGGGAATGATGAGCAGTTCTTC
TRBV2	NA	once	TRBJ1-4	CASTPGESEKLFF	TGTGCCAGCACCCCAGGGGAGAGCGAAAAACTGTTTTTT
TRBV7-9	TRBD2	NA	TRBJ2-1	CASSSLRTAGGHNEQFF	TGTGCCAGCAGCTCCTTAAGGACGGCGGGGGGACACAATGAGCAGTTCTTC
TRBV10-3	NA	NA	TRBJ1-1	CATGATVTEAFF	TGTGCCACCGGGGCTACGGTCACTGAAGCTTTCTTT
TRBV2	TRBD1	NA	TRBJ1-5	CASSVTGMASYQPQHF	TGTGCCAGCAGCGTGACAGGGATGGCCTCCTATCAGCCCCAGCATTTT
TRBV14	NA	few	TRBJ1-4	CASSQNTGSEKLFF	TGTGCCAGCAGCCAAAATACAGGGTCTGAAAAACTGTTTTTT
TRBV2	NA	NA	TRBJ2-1	CAGSPRRDNEQFF	TGTGCTGGCAGCCCGAGAAGGGACAATGAGCAGTTCTTC
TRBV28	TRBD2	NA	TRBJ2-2	CAIGRLAGSVTGELFF	TGTGCCATCGGTAGGCTAGCGGGATCTGTCACCGGGGAGCTGTTTTTT